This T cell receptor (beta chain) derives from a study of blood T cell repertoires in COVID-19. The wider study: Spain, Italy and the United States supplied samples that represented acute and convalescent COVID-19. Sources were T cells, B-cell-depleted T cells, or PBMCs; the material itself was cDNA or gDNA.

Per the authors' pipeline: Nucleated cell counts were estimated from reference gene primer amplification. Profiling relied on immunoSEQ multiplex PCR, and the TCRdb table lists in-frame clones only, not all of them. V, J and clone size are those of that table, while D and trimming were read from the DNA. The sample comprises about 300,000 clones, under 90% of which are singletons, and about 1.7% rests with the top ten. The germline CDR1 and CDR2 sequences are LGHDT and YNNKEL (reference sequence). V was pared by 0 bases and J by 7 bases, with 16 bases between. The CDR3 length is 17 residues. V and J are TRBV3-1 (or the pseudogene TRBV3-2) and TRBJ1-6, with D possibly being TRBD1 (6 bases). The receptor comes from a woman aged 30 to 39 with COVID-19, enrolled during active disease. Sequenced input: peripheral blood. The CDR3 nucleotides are TGTGCCAGCAGCCAAGATCGCCAGGGACATGGGAATTCACCCCTCCACTTT. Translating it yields CASSQDRQGHGNSPLHF.